These T cell receptor beta chains were read from a single sample in a study of T cells in tuberculosis. Sequencing was performed with immunoSEQ multiplex PCR; in TCRdb, only in-frame clones are kept and a portion is missing. The data contain around 30,000 clones, approximately 95% of them singletons. The specimen was PBMCs. The receptors stem from a donor aged 5-35 years with latent tuberculosis or without tuberculosis infection. Both conserved end residues are part of each CDR3. A D gene is named only where the DNA matches it firmly. Clone size, where shown, is once, few, many, or a class for clones that have expanded.

cdr3_length	clone_size	j_call	v_call	d_call	cdr3_nt	cdr3_aa
16	-	TRBJ2-7	TRBV6-5	-	TGTGCCAGCAGTTACTCGGGTCCGACAGGGAGGTTCGAGCAGTACTTC	CASSYSGPTGRFEQYF
12	-	TRBJ2-7	TRBV7-2	-	TGTGCCAGCAGCTTATATAGTCGTGAGCAGTACTTC	CASSLYSREQYF
16	-	TRBJ2-1	TRBV27	TRBD1	TGTGCCAGCAGTAATAGGGGACAGGGGGTGCCCAATGAGCAGTTCTTC	CASSNRGQGVPNEQFF
12	-	TRBJ1-4	TRBV5-6	-	TGTGCCAGCAGCTTGCAGGGTGAAAAACTGTTTTTT	CASSLQGEKLFF
15	-	TRBJ1-1	TRBV9	-	TGTGCCAGCAGCGTAGCTATAGGGAGGGACAAAGAAGCTTTCTTT	CASSVAIGRDKEAFF
14	-	TRBJ1-4	TRBV9	-	TGTGCCAGCAGCGTAGGGGGGGTTGGAGAAAAACTGTTTTTT	CASSVGGVGEKLFF
13	-	TRBJ2-3	TRBV5-1	TRBD1	TGCGCCAGCGGACAGGGGCGCACAGATACGCAGTATTTT	CASGQGRTDTQYF
12	-	TRBJ1-1	TRBV21-1	-	TGTGCCAGCAGCCCCCAGGGGGCTGAAGCTTTCTTT	CASSPQGAEAFF
17	once	TRBJ2-7	TRBV7-7	TRBD2	TGTGCTAGCAGCAGGGGACTAGCGGGACCCCTAACCTACGAGCAGTACTTC	CASSRGLAGPLTYEQYF
17	-	TRBJ2-7	TRBV6-1	TRBD2	TGTGCCAGCAGTGTGGGGTTAGCGGGAGGGAACTCCTACGAGCAGTACTTC	CASSVGLAGGNSYEQYF
15	once	TRBJ2-7	TRBV6-5	TRBD1	TGTGCCAGCAGTTACTCGAAAAGGGGGCGGCACGAGCAGTACTTC	CASSYSKRGRHEQYF
13	-	TRBJ1-1	TRBV6-6	-	TGTGCCAGCGGGCCCTTGCTATACACTGAAGCTTTCTTT	CASGPLLYTEAFF
17	-	TRBJ2-1	TRBV4-1	TRBD2	TGCGCCAGCAGCCGAGGACTAGCGGGAGGCCGGGGGAATGAGCAGTTCTTC	CASSRGLAGGRGNEQFF
16	-	TRBJ1-4	TRBV4-1	-	TGCGCCAGCAGCCAATGGTTCGGGGTTAAGGATGAAAAACTGTTTTTT	CASSQWFGVKDEKLFF
15	-	TRBJ1-5	TRBV7-2	-	TGTGCCAGCAGCTTAGGGTTGGTGAGGGATCAGCCCCAGCATTTT	CASSLGLVRDQPQHF
15	-	TRBJ2-7	TRBV14	TRBD2	TGTGCCAGCAGCCAGAGAGCGGGGGTTAACTACGAGCAGTACTTC	CASSQRAGVNYEQYF
18	-	TRBJ2-7	TRBV15	-	TGTGCCACCAGCAGAGAAGTGGGTCTTGGACAGACCGGCCTTCAGCAGTACTTC	CATSREVGLGQTGLQQYF
16	-	TRBJ1-4	TRBV7-9	TRBD1	TGTGCCAGCAGCTTAGGGGACAGTCAAGCTAATGAAAAACTGTTTTTT	CASSLGDSQANEKLFF
14	-	TRBJ1-5	TRBV6-1	-	TGTGCCAGCAGTCCACAGGGAAGCAATCAGCCCCAGCATTTT	CASSPQGSNQPQHF
15	-	TRBJ2-7	TRBV14	-	TGTGCCAGCAGCTCCCTCCTAGCTCTTCGGAACGAGCAGTACTTC	CASSSLLALRNEQYF
12	-	TRBJ2-7	TRBV18	-	TGTGCCAGCTCACCGCTCTTAGGGGAGGAGTACTTC	CASSPLLGEEYF
16	-	TRBJ1-1	TRBV5-1	-	TGCGCCAGCAGCTTGGAACCTGGTTTGGCGAACACTGAAGCTTTCTTT	CASSLEPGLANTEAFF
15	-	TRBJ2-7	TRBV28	TRBD1	TGTGCCAGCAGTAGTGGGCCAGGGGGCGCGAGGGAGCAGTACTTC	CASSSGPGGAREQYF
15	-	TRBJ2-2	TRBV9	-	TGTGCCAGCAGCGTAGGGGGGACACCCACCGGGGAGCTGTTTTTT	CASSVGGTPTGELFF
14	-	TRBJ2-7	TRBV10-3	-	TGTGCCGTAACCGGGTCAAATAGCTCCTACGAGCAGTACTTC	CAVTGSNSSYEQYF
13	-	TRBJ1-2	TRBV14	-	TGTGCCAGCAGCCAAATCGGGGAACATGGCTACACCTTC	CASSQIGEHGYTF
14	-	TRBJ2-1	TRBV9	TRBD2	TGTGCCAGCAGCGACCGGGACTACTACAATGAGCAGTTCTTC	CASSDRDYYNEQFF
16	-	TRBJ2-5	TRBV7-2	TRBD2	TGTGCCAGCAGCCCGCGGGTAGCGGGCAGCCAAGAGACCCAGTACTTC	CASSPRVAGSQETQYF
13	-	TRBJ1-2	TRBV18	TRBD1	TGTGCCAGCTCATCAATGACAGGGTATGGCTACACCTTC	CASSSMTGYGYTF
18	-	TRBJ2-7	TRBV21-1	-	TGTGCCAGCAGCAAAGCGTACTTTGGGACAGGGGTTAACTACGAGCAGTACTTC	CASSKAYFGTGVNYEQYF
16	-	TRBJ2-3	TRBV6-5	-	TGTGCCAGCAGTTACTCGGGGACATTGGTCACAGATACGCAGTATTTT	CASSYSGTLVTDTQYF
16	-	TRBJ2-1	TRBV4-1	TRBD2	TGCGCCAGCAGCCACTCGACTAGCGGGATCGACAATGAGCAGTTCTTC	CASSHSTSGIDNEQFF
14	-	TRBJ2-7	TRBV9	TRBD1	TGTGCCAGCAGCGAGAGGGACAGTCCCAGGGAGCAGTACTTC	CASSERDSPREQYF
16	-	TRBJ1-4	TRBV18	-	TGTGCCAGCTCACCATCTTCAGGGGCGTTTCGTGAAAAACTGTTTTTT	CASSPSSGAFREKLFF
18	-	TRBJ2-7	TRBV5-4	TRBD1	TGTGCCAGCAGCTTCCTTCGAGGCAGGGGGAGCCGGGTCGACGAGCAGTACTTC	CASSFLRGRGSRVDEQYF
15	-	TRBJ1-3	TRBV15	-	TGTGCCACCAGCAGAGACGGTAGCTCTGGAAACACCATATATTTT	CATSRDGSSGNTIYF
13	-	TRBJ1-5	TRBV7-9	-	TGTGCCAGCAGCCCGGACGGGAGGCAGCCCCAGCATTTT	CASSPDGRQPQHF
18	-	TRBJ2-5	TRBV2	TRBD2	TGTGCCAGCAGTGAAGAAGGAGCGGGAGGAGGTTATAGAGAGACCCAGTACTTC	CASSEEGAGGGYRETQYF
16	-	TRBJ2-7	TRBV6-5	-	TGTGCCAGCAGTTACAGGTGGCAGGCGAGAACCTACGAGCAGTACTTC	CASSYRWQARTYEQYF
14	once	TRBJ2-7	TRBV27	TRBD1	TGTGCCAGCAGCCGGACAGGGACTTCCTACGAGCAGTACTTC	CASSRTGTSYEQYF
15	-	TRBJ1-6	TRBV6-1	TRBD1	TGTGCCAGCACCGAACTGGGGACAGGGAATTCACCCCTCCACTTT	CASTELGTGNSPLHF
19	-	TRBJ2-7	TRBV7-8	TRBD2	TGTGCCAGCAGCTTAGTTCTACTAGGGACTAGCGGGAGGTTCTACGAGCAGTACTTC	CASSLVLLGTSGRFYEQYF
15	-	TRBJ2-7	TRBV28	TRBD2	TGTGCCAGCAGTTTCCTAGCGGGGGGGCTCTACGAGCAGTACTTC	CASSFLAGGLYEQYF
16	-	TRBJ2-1	TRBV7-3	TRBD2	TGTGCCAGCAGCCTACTAGCGGGGGGCTCCTACAATGAGCAGTTCTTC	CASSLLAGGSYNEQFF
15	-	TRBJ1-6	TRBV5-1	TRBD1	TGCGCCAGCAGCTTGCAGGGGGCAAGTAATTCACCCCTCCACTTT	CASSLQGASNSPLHF
16	once	TRBJ2-2	TRBV5-5	TRBD2	TGTGCCAGCAGCTTACAGCGGGGGGGCCACACCGGGGAGCTGTTTTTT	CASSLQRGGHTGELFF
15	-	TRBJ1-2	TRBV5-5	-	TGTGCCAGCAGCTCCGGGGTCGGAGGAGGGTATGGCTACACCTTC	CASSSGVGGGYGYTF
14	-	TRBJ1-2	TRBV7-2	-	TGTGCCAGCAGCCCCCGGGGGGGGTTACATGGCTACACCTTC	CASSPRGGLHGYTF